The source of this TCR beta chain is a study of cytomegalovirus exposure and HLA in healthy donors. Study observations and caveats: Rare sequences made up most TCRs, while some public TCRs were found in many donors. The tendency of first-cohort TCR clusters to co-occur in the 90 to 150 validation repertoires emerged from a later analysis. Specificity for CMV antigens was confirmed in vitro for a few of the CMV-associated chains.

Note on this clone: What it binds is not known.

Method: immunoSEQ multiplex PCR; TCRdb's copy keeps in-frame clones and lacks some. The sample has about 360,000 clones, about nine tenths seen once; the top ten hold under 0.95%. The V and J ends lost 2 bases and 0 bases respectively, with 11 bases between them. Per germline, CDR1 MGHRA and CDR2 YSYEKL. The CDR3 is 15 residues long. This TCR came from a woman under 30 in good health and CMV-seronegative. The chain has TRBV4-1 and TRBJ2-7; a weak D match, TRBD1 (6 bases). The sequencing sample was made of PBMCs. DNA of the CDR3: TGCGCCAGCAGCCAAAACAGGGACCTCTCCTACGAGCAGTACTTC. Its translation is CASSQNRDLSYEQYF.